What follows is one TCR beta chain and its context. The antigen is undetermined. Documented treatment: PENTA 11 planned treatment interruption arm or continuous ART arm. In germline, CDR1 is KGHDR, CDR2 SFDVKD. This CDR3 spans 16 amino acids. After removal of 1 base from V and 8 bases from J, the junction contained 10 bases not matched to a gene. The sample belongs to a study of HIV-infected children after antiretroviral therapy interruption. Study conclusions and caveats: After treatment interruption started, naive CD4+ CDR3 overlap across time points dropped.

RNA-based 3' RACE libraries used unique molecular identifiers. TCRdb reanalysed the 3' RACE reads using MiXCR and keeps one entry per CDR3 protein. The repertoire holds about 83,000 distinct CDR3 sequences, with 6.9% as singletons. The chain combines TRBV24-1 with TRBJ2-1; 7 bases line up with TRBD1. The TCR was taken from a pool of human donors with HIV. Here the sequenced sample was CD45RA+ CD4+ T cells from PBMCs, pooled from several time points, taken from a donor given antiretroviral therapy, either interrupted or continuous. Subset noted: naive CD4+ CD45RA+ CD45RO- T cells. This CDR3 is CATSDFNRGARDEQFF. In DNA, the CDR3 is TGTGCCACCAGTGATTTCAACAGGGGCGCCCGGGATGAGCAGTTCTTC.